The clone carrying this T cell receptor (beta chain) was observed a few times. This sample is part of a study of T-cell memory formation after mild COVID-19. TCRdb ran MiXCR on the 5' RACE reads and lists one entry per CDR3 protein. The data show a few hundred thousand distinct CDR3 sequences, roughly 16% seen once. Trimming took 1 base from V and 7 from J; bases not matched to a gene: 5. Germline V CDR1 and CDR2: SGHTA, FQGNSA. This CDR3 is built from 15 residues. The sample comprised PBMCs or a T cell subset sorted from them (not recorded which). The V and J genes are TRBV7-2 and TRBJ2-1, with TRBD2 matching over 9 bases. The receptor comes from a man aged 18 to 30 who had mild COVID-19 (a few samples of this study predate the infection). Cell type and time point are not known. Here the CDR3 reads CASSLGRGGRNEQFF. The CDR3 bases are TGTGCCAGCAGCTTAGGGCGGGGGGGTCGTAATGAGCAGTTCTTC.